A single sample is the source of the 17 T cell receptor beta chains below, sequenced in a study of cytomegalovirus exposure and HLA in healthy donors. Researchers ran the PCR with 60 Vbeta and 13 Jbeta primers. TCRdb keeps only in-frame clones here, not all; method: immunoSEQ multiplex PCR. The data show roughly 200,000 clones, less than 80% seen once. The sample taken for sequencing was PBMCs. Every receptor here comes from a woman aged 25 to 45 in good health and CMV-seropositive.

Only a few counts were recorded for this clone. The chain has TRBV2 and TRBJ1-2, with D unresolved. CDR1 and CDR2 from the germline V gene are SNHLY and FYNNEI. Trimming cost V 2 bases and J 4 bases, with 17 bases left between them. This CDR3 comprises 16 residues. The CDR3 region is CASSEQRARSPYGYTF. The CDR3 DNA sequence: TGTGCCAGCAGTGAACAGAGGGCAAGGTCTCCCTATGGCTACACCTTC.

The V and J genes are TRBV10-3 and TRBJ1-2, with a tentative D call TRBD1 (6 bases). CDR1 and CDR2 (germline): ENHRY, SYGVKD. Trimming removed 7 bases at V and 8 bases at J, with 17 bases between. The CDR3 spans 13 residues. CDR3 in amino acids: CAINEGQPMGYTF. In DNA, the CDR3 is TGTGCCATCAACGAGGGACAACCTATGGGCTACACCTTC.

The CDR3 protein is CASRGATSDTQYF. In nucleotides, the CDR3 is TGTGCCAGCAGAGGGGCCACCTCAGATACGCAGTATTTT. V gene TRBV2 combines with J gene TRBJ2-3, with a weak D call TRBD1 (5 bases). The length of the CDR3 is 13 residues. The V gene's germline CDR1 is SNHLY and CDR2 FYNNEI. The germline V and J ends were trimmed by 6 bases and 4 bases, with 11 bases remaining between them.

The DNA for the CDR3 is TGTGCCAGTAGTATCGAGGCAGGGCGGACCGGGGAGCTGTTTTTT. Protein product: CASSIEAGRTGELFF. The chain links TRBV19 to TRBJ2-2, with D possibly being TRBD1 (5 bases). CDR1 and CDR2 (germline): LNHDA, SQIVND (reference sequence). V was pared by 3 bases and J by 5 bases, with 13 bases between. The CDR3 sequence is 15 residues long.

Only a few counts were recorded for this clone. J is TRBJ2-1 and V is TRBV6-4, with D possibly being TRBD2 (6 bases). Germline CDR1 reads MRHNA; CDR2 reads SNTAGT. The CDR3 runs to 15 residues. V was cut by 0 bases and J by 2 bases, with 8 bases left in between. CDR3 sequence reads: CASSDSSGPYNEQFF. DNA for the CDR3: TGTGCCAGCAGTGACTCTAGCGGACCCTACAATGAGCAGTTCTTC.

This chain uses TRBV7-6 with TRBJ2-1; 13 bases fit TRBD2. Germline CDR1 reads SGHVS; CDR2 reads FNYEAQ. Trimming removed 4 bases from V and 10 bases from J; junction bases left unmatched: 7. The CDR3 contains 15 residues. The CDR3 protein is CASSSGTSGKDEQFF. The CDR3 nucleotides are TGTGCCAGCAGCTCTGGGACTAGCGGGAAGGACGAGCAGTTCTTC.

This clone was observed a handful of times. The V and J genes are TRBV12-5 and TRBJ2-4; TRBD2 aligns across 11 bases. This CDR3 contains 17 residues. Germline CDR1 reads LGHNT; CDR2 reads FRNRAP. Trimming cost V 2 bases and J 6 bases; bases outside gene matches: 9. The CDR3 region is CASGLCSGGVRGNIQYF. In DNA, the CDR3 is TGTGCTAGTGGTTTGTGTAGCGGGGGGGTGAGGGGAAACATTCAGTACTTC.

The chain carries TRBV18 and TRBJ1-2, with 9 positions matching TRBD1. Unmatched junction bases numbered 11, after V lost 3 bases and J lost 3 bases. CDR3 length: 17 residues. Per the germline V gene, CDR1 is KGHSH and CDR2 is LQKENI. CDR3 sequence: CASSPLQGAQGYYGYTF. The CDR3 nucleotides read TGTGCCAGCTCACCTCTACAGGGGGCCCAGGGCTACTATGGCTACACCTTC.

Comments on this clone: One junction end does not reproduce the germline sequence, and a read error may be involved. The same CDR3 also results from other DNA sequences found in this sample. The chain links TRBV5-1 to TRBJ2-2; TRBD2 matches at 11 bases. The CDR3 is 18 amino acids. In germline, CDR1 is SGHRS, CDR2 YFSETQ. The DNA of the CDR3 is TGCGCCAGTAGCTTGACGCTAGCGGGGGGACTGAACACCGGGGAGCTGTTTTTT. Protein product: CASSLTLAGGLNTGELFF.

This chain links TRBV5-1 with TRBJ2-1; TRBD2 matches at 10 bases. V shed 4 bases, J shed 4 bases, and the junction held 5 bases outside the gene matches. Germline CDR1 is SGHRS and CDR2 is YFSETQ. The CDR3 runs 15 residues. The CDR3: CASSVLAGDYNEQFF. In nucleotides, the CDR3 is TGCGCCAGCAGCGTGCTAGCGGGGGATTACAATGAGCAGTTCTTC.

The CDR3 sequence: CAITQGNYGYTF. CDR3 nucleotides: TGTGCCATCACCCAGGGAAACTATGGCTACACCTTC. V gene TRBV2 combines with J gene TRBJ1-2, with D possibly matching TRBD1 (5 bases). Germline V gene lookup returns CDR1 SNHLY and CDR2 FYNNEI. CDR3 length equals 12 residues. V was clipped by 10 bases and J by 2 bases, with 11 bases between them.

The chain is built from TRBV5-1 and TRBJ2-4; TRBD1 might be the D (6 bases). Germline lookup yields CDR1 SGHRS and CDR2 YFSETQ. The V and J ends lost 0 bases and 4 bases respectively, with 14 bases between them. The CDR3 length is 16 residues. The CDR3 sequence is CASSLGNLGQKNIQYF. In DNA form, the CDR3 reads TGCGCCAGCAGCTTGGGCAACCTCGGACAGAAAAACATTCAGTACTTC. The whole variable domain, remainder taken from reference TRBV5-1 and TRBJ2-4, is KAGVTQTPRYLIKTRGQQVTLSCSPISGHRSVSWYQQTPGQGLQFLFEYFSETQRNKGNFPGRFSGRQFSNSRSEMNVSTLELGDSALYLCASSLGNLGQKNIQYFGAGTRLSVL.

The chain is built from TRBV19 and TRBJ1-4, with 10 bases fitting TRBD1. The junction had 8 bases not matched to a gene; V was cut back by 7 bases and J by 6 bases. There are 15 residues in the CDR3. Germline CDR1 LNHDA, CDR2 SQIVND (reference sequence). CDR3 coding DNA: TGTGCCAGTACCCATCCGGGACAGGGGTATGAAAAACTGTTTTTT. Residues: CASTHPGQGYEKLFF.

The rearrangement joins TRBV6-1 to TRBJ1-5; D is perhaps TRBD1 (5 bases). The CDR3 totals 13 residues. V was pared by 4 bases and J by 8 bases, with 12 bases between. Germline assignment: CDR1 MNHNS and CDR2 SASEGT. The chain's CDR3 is CASSGSGREPQHF. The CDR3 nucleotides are TGTGCCAGCAGTGGTTCAGGGCGTGAGCCCCAGCATTTT.

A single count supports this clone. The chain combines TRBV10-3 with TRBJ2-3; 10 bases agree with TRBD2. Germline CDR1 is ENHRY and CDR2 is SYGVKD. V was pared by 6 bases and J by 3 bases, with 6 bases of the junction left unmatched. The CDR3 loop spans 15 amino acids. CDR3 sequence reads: CAIRAGLAETDTQYF. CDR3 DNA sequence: TGTGCCATCAGGGCCGGACTAGCGGAAACAGATACGCAGTATTTT.

CDR3 nucleotide sequence: TGTGCCAGCAGCTTAGATCTCTCGAGGCCCCAGCATTTT. Its translation: CASSLDLSRPQHF. This chain links TRBV11-2 with TRBJ1-5; D is ambiguous. The germline V and J ends were trimmed by 0 bases and 9 bases, with 9 bases remaining between them. The CDR3 has 13 amino acids. Germline loops: CDR1 SGHAT, CDR2 FQNNGV.

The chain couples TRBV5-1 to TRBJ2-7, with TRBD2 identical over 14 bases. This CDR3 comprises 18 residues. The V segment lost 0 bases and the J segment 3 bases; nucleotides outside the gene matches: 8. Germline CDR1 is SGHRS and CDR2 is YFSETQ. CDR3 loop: CASSLGLAGGQLDYEQYF. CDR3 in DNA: TGCGCCAGCAGCTTGGGACTAGCGGGAGGGCAACTCGACTACGAGCAGTACTTC. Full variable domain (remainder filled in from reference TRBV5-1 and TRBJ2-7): KAGVTQTPRYLIKTRGQQVTLSCSPISGHRSVSWYQQTPGQGLQFLFEYFSETQRNKGNFPGRFSGRQFSNSRSEMNVSTLELGDSALYLCASSLGLAGGQLDYEQYFGPGTRLTVT.